The 30 T cell receptor beta chains listed next were all sequenced from one sample in a study of CXCR3-negative and CXCR3-positive naive CD8 T cells. The authors made the TRB cDNA libraries by 5' RACE using UMI labels. TCRdb re-called the 5' RACE reads and gives one entry per CDR3 protein, without DNA. Its clone listing holds under 65,000 distinct CDR3 sequences. Sequencing was performed on memory CD8+ T cells from blood. The receptors here all came from a human donor in good health. Some clones in this sample may be carry-over from other donors' samples.

The chain is built from TRBV6-2 or TRBV6-3 and TRBJ2-4; TCRdb outputs TRBD1, but without DNA this stays unchecked. This CDR3 has 18 amino acids. Germline-derived CDR1 and CDR2 are MNHEY and SVGEGT. CDR3 region: CASSYVAGGGLAKNIQYF.

The V call is TRBV29-1, the J call TRBJ2-7; TCRdb returns TRBD1, unconfirmable since there is no DNA. Germline assignment: CDR1 SQVTM and CDR2 ANQGSEA. This CDR3 contains 14 residues. CDR3 protein: CSAKGTEVSYEQYF.

The chain carries TRBV10-3 and TRBJ1-1; TCRdb picks TRBD1, but there is no DNA to check that call. The CDR3 sequence is 18 residues long. Germline V CDR1 and CDR2: ENHRY, SYGVKD. CDR3 residues: CAISEVEGGLGIDTEAFF.

The CDR3 loop reads CSVPGSWEETQYF. This chain joins TRBV29-1 and TRBJ2-5; the D call of TRBD1 rests on TCRdb alone, since no DNA is present to check it. This CDR3 is built from 13 residues. Per the germline V gene, CDR1 is SQVTM and CDR2 is ANQGSEA.

This chain connects TRBV6-2 or TRBV6-3 to TRBJ1-1; TCRdb's D call, TRBD1, is unchecked because there is no DNA. The CDR3 has 16 amino acids. Germline CDR1 is MNHEY and CDR2 is SVGEGT. CDR3 loop: CASSYSLDRGWTEAFF.

J is TRBJ2-7 and V is TRBV29-1; as DNA is missing, the TRBD1 call by TCRdb cannot be tested. The CDR3 contains 13 residues. CDR1 and CDR2 from the germline V gene are SQVTM and ANQGSEA. This CDR3 is CSVNRGNSYEQYF.

V and J are TRBV20-1 and TRBJ2-1; TCRdb names TRBD1, which stays unverified in the absence of DNA. CDR1 and CDR2 from the germline V gene are DFQATT and SNEGSKA (reference sequence). The CDR3 spans 13 residues. CDR3 amino acids: CSAGAGEGIEQFF.

The chain is built from TRBV11-3 and TRBJ2-7; as DNA is missing, the TRBD2 call by TCRdb cannot be tested. Germline assignment: CDR1 SGHNT and CDR2 YENEEA. The CDR3 length is 14 residues. The CDR3 protein is CACQRSGGALEQYF. Complete variable domain (other parts from reference TRBV11-3 and TRBJ2-7): EAGVVQSPRYKIIEKKQPVAFWCNPISGHNTLYWYLQNLGQGPELLIRYENEEAVDDSQLPKDRFSAERLKGVDSTLKIQPAELGDSAVYLCACQRSGGALEQYFGPGTRLTVT.

The CDR3 loop reads CASSLDRGSVHEQYF. The chain recombines TRBV5-1 with TRBJ2-7; checking the TCRdb D call of TRBD1 is not possible without DNA. Germline V gene sequence: CDR1 SGHRS, CDR2 YFSETQ. This CDR3 has 15 amino acids. The complete variable domain, with remaining parts taken from reference TRBV5-1 and TRBJ2-7, reads KAGVTQTPRYLIKTRGQQVTLSCSPISGHRSVSWYQQTPGQGLQFLFEYFSETQRNKGNFPGRFSGRQFSNSRSEMNVSTLELGDSALYLCASSLDRGSVHEQYFGPGTRLTVT.

This chain connects TRBV29-1 to TRBJ2-1. CDR1 SQVTM and CDR2 ANQGSEA come from the germline V gene. The CDR3 is 11 residues long. This CDR3 is CSVDWGGEQFF.

The chain joins TRBV7-2 to TRBJ2-7. Germline loops: CDR1 SGHTA, CDR2 FQGNSA. The CDR3 is 13 amino acids. CDR3 loop: CASSVGRNYEQYF.

V is TRBV9 and J is TRBJ1-5; TCRdb's assignment of TRBD1 cannot be checked, as there is no DNA. CDR3 length equals 14 residues. Germline CDR1 reads SGDLS; CDR2 reads YYNGEE. The CDR3: CASSPGTTDQPQHF.

This rearrangement joins TRBV29-1 to TRBJ2-1; TCRdb designates TRBD2, a call that cannot be tested without DNA. Germline V gene sequence: CDR1 SQVTM, CDR2 ANQGSEA. The CDR3 totals 13 residues. The CDR3 sequence: CSVTSGRAPEQFF.

CDR3 region: CASSPSTPDSNQPQHF. The chain has TRBV7-9 and TRBJ1-5; the D call of TRBD1 rests on TCRdb alone, since no DNA is present to check it. The CDR3 totals 16 residues. CDR1 and CDR2 (germline): SEHNR, FQNEAQ (reference sequence).

The V gene is TRBV29-1, the J gene TRBJ2-3; TCRdb's D gene call, TRBD2, goes unchecked for lack of DNA. Per the germline V gene, CDR1 is SQVTM and CDR2 is ANQGSEA. This CDR3 is built from 18 residues. The CDR3 reads CSVEGTSGRASWADTQYF.

The gene calls are TRBV14 and TRBJ2-1; the D gene TCRdb calls, TRBD1, cannot be checked with no DNA. The germline CDR1 and CDR2 sequences are SGHDN and FVKESK. This CDR3 has 13 amino acids. Here the CDR3 reads CASSQGQYNEQFF.

This chain connects TRBV25-1 to TRBJ2-7. Germline V lookup: CDR1 MGHDK, CDR2 SYGVNS. The CDR3 contains 12 residues. CDR3 residues: CASSFSSYEQYF.

The genes are TRBV5-1 and TRBJ1-1. Germline lookup yields CDR1 SGHRS and CDR2 YFSETQ. CDR3 size: 13 residues. CDR3 sequence reads: CASSEVSGWQADF.

The chain is built from TRBV20-1 and TRBJ2-2; as DNA is missing, the TRBD1 call by TCRdb cannot be tested. The CDR3 has 16 amino acids. The germline V gene has CDR1 DFQATT and CDR2 SNEGSKA (reference sequence). CDR3 region: CSAKGTGGGDTGELFF.

The chain uses TRBV10-3 and TRBJ2-2; TCRdb outputs TRBD1, but without DNA this stays unchecked. This CDR3 region has 13 residues. In germline, CDR1 is ENHRY, CDR2 SYGVKD. The chain's CDR3 is CAVGQGNTGELFF.

The rearrangement links TRBV29-1 to TRBJ2-1; TCRdb proposes TRBD2, but this gene call is untestable without DNA. Germline loops: CDR1 SQVTM, CDR2 ANQGSEA. The CDR3 totals 18 residues. This CDR3 reads CSVEGIPGLAGRYNEQFF.

The chain links TRBV5-6 to TRBJ2-7; TCRdb's D gene call, TRBD1, goes unchecked for lack of DNA. From germline, CDR1 is SGHDT and CDR2 YYEEEE. CDR3 size: 16 residues. The CDR3 loop is CASSPGGRAASYEQYF. Full variable domain (outside the CDR3, taken from reference TRBV5-6 and TRBJ2-7): DAGVTQSPTHLIKTRGQQVTLRCSPKSGHDTVSWYQQALGQGPQFIFQYYEEEERQRGNFPDRFSGHQFPNYSSELNVNALLLGDSALYLCASSPGGRAASYEQYFGPGTRLTVT.

The J gene is TRBJ1-1, the V gene TRBV13; TCRdb proposes TRBD1, but this gene call is untestable without DNA. Germline V gives CDR1 PRHDT, CDR2 FYEKMQ (reference sequence). The CDR3 covers 16 residues. The CDR3 loop reads CASSSRDRGLGTEAFF.

CDR3 loop: CSVFTQDRTGTDTQYF. The V and J genes are TRBV29-1 and TRBJ2-3; lacking DNA, the TRBD1 call made by TCRdb goes unchecked. Germline lookup yields CDR1 SQVTM and CDR2 ANQGSEA. The CDR3 spans 16 residues.

CDR3 protein: CASSLEPGEGNTEAFF. The rearrangement joins TRBV5-1 to TRBJ1-1. Germline V gives CDR1 SGHRS, CDR2 YFSETQ. The CDR3 runs 16 residues.

Considering frequency, this clonotype is medium-sized. This chain connects TRBV29-1 to TRBJ1-1; TCRdb's D call of TRBD1 is untestable without DNA. CDR1 is SQVTM, CDR2 ANQGSEA, per germline. This CDR3 is 13 amino acids long. Here the CDR3 reads CSVEGQGGTEAFF.

The V gene is TRBV7-9, the J gene TRBJ1-6; checking the TCRdb D call of TRBD1 is not possible without DNA. The CDR3 is 14 amino acids. The germline V gene encodes CDR1 SEHNR and CDR2 FQNEAQ (reference sequence). CDR3 sequence: CASSTDTVGPPLHF. The full variable domain, with the rest looked up from reference TRBV7-9 and TRBJ1-6, is DTGVSQNPRHKITKRGQNVTFRCDPISEHNRLYWYRQTLGQGPEFLTYFQNEAQLEKSRLLSDRFSAERPKGSFSTLEIQRTEQGDSAMYLCASSTDTVGPPLHFGNGTRLTVT.

The CDR3 loop is CSARPPGYNEQFF. This chain links TRBV20-1 with TRBJ2-1; the D call from TCRdb, TRBD2, cannot be confirmed without DNA. The germline V gene has CDR1 DFQATT and CDR2 SNEGSKA (reference sequence). The length of the CDR3 is 13 residues.

This rearrangement joins TRBV6-2 or TRBV6-3 to TRBJ2-1. This CDR3 region has 14 residues. The V gene's germline CDR1 is MNHEY and CDR2 SVGEGT. This CDR3 is CASSYESVYNEQFF.

V and J are TRBV4-1 and TRBJ2-5; TCRdb designates TRBD2, a call that cannot be tested without DNA. Germline loops: CDR1 MGHRA, CDR2 YSYEKL. This CDR3 is built from 15 residues. The CDR3 sequence is CASSQENGLRETQYF.